The 19 T cell receptor beta chains presented below share a single source sample, sequenced in a study of cytomegalovirus exposure and HLA in healthy donors. The PCR was carried out with 60 Vbeta primers and 13 Jbeta primers. Repertoires were generated with immunoSEQ multiplex PCR, while TCRdb's copy carries only in-frame clones and drops some. The clone table shows 96,000 or so clones, with the ten largest holding around 3.4%. Sequencing was carried out using PBMCs. These receptors all come from a woman in her 30s in good health and CMV-seronegative.

The rearrangement joins TRBV4-1 to TRBJ2-2; possible D gene TRBD1, 7 bases. The germline gives CDR1 MGHRA, CDR2 YSYEKL. The CDR3 runs to 15 residues. V was cut by 4 bases and J by 1 base, with 10 bases left in between. CDR3 sequence (DNA): TGCGCCAGCAGCCGGCAGGGGGGGAACACCGGGGAGCTGTTTTTT. Translating gives CASSRQGGNTGELFF.

V gene TRBV9 combines with J gene TRBJ2-5; 8 positions agree with TRBD1. Germline-derived CDR1 and CDR2 are SGDLS and YYNGEE. The J segment lost 5 bases and the V segment lost 4 bases, leaving 10 bases of the junction unmatched. This CDR3 has 15 residues. The CDR3 loop is CASSITGTGYETQYF. The CDR3 DNA is TGTGCCAGCAGCATTACCGGGACAGGTTACGAGACCCAGTACTTC.

The chain carries TRBV6-5 and TRBJ1-2, with 9 bases lining up with TRBD1. The V and J ends lost 5 bases and 7 bases, in that order; junction bases with no gene match: 8. CDR1 is MNHEY and CDR2 is SVGAGI in the germline V gene. The CDR3 covers 14 residues. The CDR3 is CASSLRDRVSGYTF. In nucleotides, the CDR3 is TGTGCCAGCAGTCTCCGGGACAGGGTGTCTGGCTACACCTTC.

Here the CDR3 reads CASRQGSGNTIYF. CDR3 sequence (DNA): TGTGCCAGCCGCCAGGGGAGTGGAAACACCATATATTTT. The chain couples TRBV7-9 to TRBJ1-3; tentatively, D is TRBD1 (6 bases). V was cut by 8 bases and J by 3 bases, with 11 bases left in between. The CDR3 length is 13 residues. CDR1 is SEHNR, CDR2 FQNEAQ, per germline (reference sequence).

The chain uses TRBV6-5 and TRBJ2-1; 11 nucleotides line up with TRBD2. Trimming cost V 0 bases and J 13 bases; bases outside gene matches: 5. The CDR3 runs 14 residues. From germline, CDR1 is MNHEY and CDR2 SVGAGI. CDR3 protein: CASSYSTGLADQFF. The CDR3 nucleotides are TGTGCCAGCAGTTACTCGACGGGACTAGCGGACCAGTTCTTC.

The chain couples TRBV4-1 to TRBJ2-1; D unresolved. Germline-derived CDR1 and CDR2 are MGHRA and YSYEKL. The CDR3 runs 13 residues. The V and J ends lost 1 base and 7 bases respectively, with 8 bases between them. CDR3 sequence reads: CASSQGLYNEQFF. CDR3 in DNA: TGCGCCAGCAGCCAAGGACTCTATAATGAGCAGTTCTTC.

The V and J genes are TRBV5-1 and TRBJ1-1; D is unresolved. V was pared by 0 bases and J by 1 base, with 4 bases between. Germline loops: CDR1 SGHRS, CDR2 YFSETQ. The CDR3 has 13 amino acids. In DNA form, the CDR3 reads TGCGCCAGCAGCTTGGTCAGGAACACTGAAGCTTTCTTT. This codes for CASSLVRNTEAFF. Based on the CDR3 plus reference TRBV5-1 and TRBJ1-1, the full variable domain is KAGVTQTPRYLIKTRGQQVTLSCSPISGHRSVSWYQQTPGQGLQFLFEYFSETQRNKGNFPGRFSGRQFSNSRSEMNVSTLELGDSALYLCASSLVRNTEAFFGQGTRLTVV.

The chain couples TRBV7-9 to TRBJ2-7; TRBD2 aligns across 9 bases. Germline CDR1 and CDR2: SEHNR and FQNEAQ (reference sequence). With V trimmed by 5 bases and J by 4 bases, 6 bases remained unmatched. The length of the CDR3 is 14 residues. The CDR3 protein is CASSPGTSMYEQYF. The CDR3 DNA is TGTGCCAGCAGCCCCGGGACTAGCATGTACGAGCAGTACTTC.

V is TRBV9 and J is TRBJ1-3; 7 bases line up with TRBD1. V was pared by 0 bases and J by 8 bases, with 5 bases of the junction left unmatched. The CDR3 runs 14 residues. The germline V gene has CDR1 SGDLS and CDR2 YYNGEE. DNA of the CDR3: TGTGCCAGCAGCGTAGAAGGGGGCCTGGACACCATATATTTT. This codes for CASSVEGGLDTIYF.

The chain recombines TRBV15 with TRBJ1-1, with D possibly matching TRBD1 (6 bases). CDR3 size: 16 residues. Germline CDR1 is LNHNV and CDR2 is YYDKDF (reference sequence). V lost 2 bases and J lost 5, with 18 bases in between. The CDR3 spells CATSRLRTAPGTEAFF. The CDR3, as DNA: TGTGCCACCAGCAGACTCAGGACAGCTCCGGGAACTGAAGCTTTCTTT. Full variable domain (outside the CDR3, taken from reference TRBV15 and TRBJ1-1): DAMVIQNPRYQVTQFGKPVTLSCSQTLNHNVMYWYQQKSSQAPKLLFHYYDKDFNNEADTPDNFQSRRPNTSFCFLDIRSPGLGDTAMYLCATSRLRTAPGTEAFFGQGTRLTVV.

This sequence joins TRBV6-5 and TRBJ2-3, with TRBD2 identical over 11 bases. The CDR3 has 15 amino acids. Germline V gives CDR1 MNHEY, CDR2 SVGAGI. The V segment lost 6 bases and the J segment 1 base; nucleotides outside the gene matches: 3. The CDR3: CASSLLAGGTDTQYF. Here the CDR3 DNA reads TGTGCCAGCAGCCTACTAGCGGGGGGCACAGATACGCAGTATTTT.

This chain joins TRBV5-1 and TRBJ2-1; 16 nucleotides line up with TRBD2. Per germline, CDR1 SGHRS and CDR2 YFSETQ. V lost 6 bases, J lost 7 bases, and 7 bases stayed unmatched. The CDR3 length is 16 residues. The CDR3 sequence: CASTGTSGRAGNEQFF. The CDR3 bases are TGCGCCAGCACCGGGACTAGCGGGAGGGCGGGGAATGAGCAGTTCTTC.

CDR3 residues: CASSWSSGGSSYEQYF. The CDR3 region has the DNA TGCGCCAGCAGCTGGAGTTCAGGGGGAAGCTCCTACGAGCAGTACTTC. This sequence joins TRBV5-1 and TRBJ2-7; 7 bases map to TRBD1. The CDR3 totals 16 residues. The V gene end was trimmed by 3 bases and the J gene end by 0 bases; junction bases not matched to a gene: 9. Germline assignment: CDR1 SGHRS and CDR2 YFSETQ.

The chain has TRBV2 and TRBJ1-1; 9 positions match TRBD1. CDR1 and CDR2 (germline): SNHLY, FYNNEI. There are 17 residues in the CDR3. V gave up 4 bases and J gave up 1 base; unmatched junction bases: 10. The CDR3 bases are TGTGCCAGCAGTGTATTCAAACAGGGGGCCCCGAACACTGAAGCTTTCTTT. Translating gives CASSVFKQGAPNTEAFF.

The V call is TRBV7-2, the J call TRBJ2-5; 11 nucleotides line up with TRBD2. V was clipped by 2 bases and J by 1 base; unmatched bases: 12. The CDR3 loop spans 19 amino acids. Per the germline V gene, CDR1 is SGHTA and CDR2 is FQGNSA. CDR3 sequence: CASSLFLTSGGGAQETQYF. The CDR3 coding sequence is TGTGCCAGCAGCTTATTCCTAACTAGCGGGGGAGGGGCCCAAGAGACCCAGTACTTC. The complete variable domain, with remaining parts taken from reference TRBV7-2 and TRBJ2-5, reads GAGVSQSPSNKVTEKGKDVELRCDPISGHTALYWYRQSLGQGLEFLIYFQGNSAPDKSGLPSDRFSAERTGGSVSTLTIQRTQQEDSAVYLCASSLFLTSGGGAQETQYFGPGTRLLVL.

The rearrangement links TRBV25-1 to TRBJ1-5; no definite D call. Between the trimmed V and J ends, which lost 6 bases and 0 bases, there was a span of 6 bases. The CDR3 runs 13 residues. Germline CDR1 reads MGHDK; CDR2 reads SYGVNS. The CDR3 protein is CASRGYSNQPQHF. In nucleotides, the CDR3 is TGTGCCAGCAGGGGCTATAGCAATCAGCCCCAGCATTTT.

To note about this clone: Within the sample, other DNA sequences also encode this same CDR3. This sequence joins TRBV10-3 and TRBJ2-3, with 8 bases matching TRBD2. J lost 4 bases, V lost 2 bases, and 5 bases had no gene match. Germline lookup yields CDR1 ENHRY and CDR2 SYGVKD. The CDR3 runs 15 residues. The CDR3 here is CAISEGLAGADTQYF. The CDR3 bases are TGTGCCATCAGTGAGGGGCTAGCGGGTGCAGATACGCAGTATTTT.

The gene calls are TRBV6-4 and TRBJ2-1; 9 bases line up with TRBD1. V shed 2 bases, J shed 2 bases, and the junction held 4 bases outside the gene matches. CDR1 and CDR2 from the germline V gene are MRHNA and SNTAGT. The CDR3 totals 16 residues. This chain's CDR3 is CASSDETGGPYNEQFF. In DNA, the CDR3 is TGTGCCAGCAGTGACGAGACAGGGGGACCCTACAATGAGCAGTTCTTC.

The CDR3 DNA sequence: TGCGCCAGCACCCAACCACGGGCGTCAGGGCCGGAGACCCAGTACTTC. Translated, it gives CASTQPRASGPETQYF. This chain joins TRBV10-2 and TRBJ2-5, with TRBD1 as a possible D gene (5 bases). Germline V gene data show CDR1 as WSHSY and CDR2 as SAAADI. The CDR3 extends over 16 amino acids. Trimming removed 7 bases from V and 5 bases from J, with 23 bases in between.